This TCR beta chain was recorded in a study of cytomegalovirus exposure and HLA in healthy donors. The study, taken as a whole, reports: Rare sequences made up most TCRs, while some public TCRs were found in many donors.

The data were produced by immunoSEQ multiplex PCR, yet TCRdb's version contains in-frame clones alone and is incomplete. The sample shows fewer than 250,000 clones, roughly 85% of them seen only once. This CDR3 comprises 13 residues. V was trimmed by 5 bases and J by 6 bases, leaving 10 bases between them. Germline V CDR1 and CDR2: MNHEY, SMNVEV (reference sequence). The donors were part of the approximately 120-subject validation cohort, which stood apart from the roughly 700-subject first cohort. A word on this clone: Its antigen is currently unknown.

This receptor was obtained from a woman between 18 and 30 years old in good health and CMV-seronegative. The material sequenced was PBMCs. The rearrangement links TRBV27 to TRBJ2-2; D is uncertain. CDR3 coding DNA: TGTGCCAGCAGTCCCCTCTCAGCCGGGGAGCTGTTTTTT. Its protein is CASSPLSAGELFF.